This is a list of T cell receptor beta chains from one sample in a study of T cell changes during pregnancy in multiple sclerosis. Only in-frame clones appear in the TCRdb table, and some are missing; sequencing was by immunoSEQ multiplex PCR. The sample has approximately 100,000 clones, more than 90% seen once. The specimen was peripheral blood, collected in the second trimester of pregnancy. These TCRs come from a female donor with multiple sclerosis, enrolled in a pregnancy study. The conserved cysteine and the conserved F or W are not part of the CDR3 here. Each record gives: V gene, J gene, CDR3 protein.

TRBV18	TRBJ1-3	ASSPSRGGNTIY
TRBV2	TRBJ2-6	ASIRETVSGANVLT
TRBV12-5	TRBJ2-4	ASGLGTGGIQY
TRBV5-1	TRBJ2-7	ASRLTSSYEQY
TRBV27	TRBJ2-1	ASRATGDNEQF
TRBV2	TRBJ1-3	ASSGRDRDFAGNTIY
TRBV19	TRBJ1-2	ASSMRRTGIYGYT
TRBV5-4	TRBJ2-3	ASAAEVRSTDTQY
TRBV28	TRBJ1-3	ASSLLAGTVSGNTIY
TRBV5-5	TRBJ2-7	ASSLHGQGRGYEQY
TRBV5-1	TRBJ1-3	ASSTDSTGNTIY
TRBV25-1	TRBJ2-2	ASRARGRDTGELF
TRBV7-9	TRBJ1-4	ASSPRDRTPGKLF
TRBV7-2	TRBJ2-3	ASSLTFYGGGRTDTQY
TRBV29-1	TRBJ2-7	SVVGRFSYEQY
TRBV27	TRBJ2-6	ACRGLAHPGANVLT
TRBV6-5	TRBJ2-7	ASTDPPGEQY
TRBV5-4	TRBJ2-2	ASSFPGRPTGELF
TRBV28	TRBJ2-7	ASSLDRGWY
TRBV15	TRBJ1-1	ATSQGQFDEAF
TRBV30	TRBJ1-3	AWTSGTGGNTIY
TRBV9	TRBJ2-3	ASSVDPGGAADTQY
TRBV6-6	TRBJ1-1	ASEARLNTEAF
TRBV28	TRBJ1-2	ASSESTGAVMGYT
TRBV19	TRBJ1-1	ASRRTGLNTEAF
TRBV28	TRBJ2-1	AITTGSFNEQF
TRBV10-1	TRBJ2-2	ASSGGLAGESNTGELF
TRBV10-3	TRBJ1-5	AISEQRGGVSGQPQH
TRBV4-2	TRBJ1-4	ASSQDLEKLF
TRBV18	TRBJ2-1	ASSPYRQGYNEQF
TRBV5-6	TRBJ1-2	ASSPTDRGSDYGYT
TRBV27	TRBJ2-1	ASSSDRQGMVYNEQF
TRBV9	TRBJ2-1	ASSVEGLAWGEQF
TRBV2	TRBJ2-3	ASSEQGGGTDTQY
TRBV28	TRBJ1-4	ASSSNRGLREKLF
TRBV7-8	TRBJ2-7	ASSFGLGPDEQY
TRBV5-4	TRBJ2-3	ASSLDGGTDTQY
TRBV19	TRBJ1-2	ASSLPTGTGAPWRGYT
TRBV2	TRBJ2-2	ASNGGTGVELF
TRBV6-1	TRBJ1-4	ASRETGAGEKLF
TRBV7-9	TRBJ2-7	ASSLGGSRRWAYEQY